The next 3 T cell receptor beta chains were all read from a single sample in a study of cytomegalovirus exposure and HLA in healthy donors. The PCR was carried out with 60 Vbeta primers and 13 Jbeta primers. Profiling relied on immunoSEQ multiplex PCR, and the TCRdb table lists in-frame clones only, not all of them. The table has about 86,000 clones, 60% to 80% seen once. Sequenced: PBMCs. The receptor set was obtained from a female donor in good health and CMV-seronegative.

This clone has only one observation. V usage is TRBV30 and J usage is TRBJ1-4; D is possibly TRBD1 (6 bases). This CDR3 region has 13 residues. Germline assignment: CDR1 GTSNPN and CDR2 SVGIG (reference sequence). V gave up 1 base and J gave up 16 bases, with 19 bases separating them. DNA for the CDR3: TGTGCCTGGAGTGCCGGCCCTGGGGACAATACGTTTTTT. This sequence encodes CAWSAGPGDNTFF.

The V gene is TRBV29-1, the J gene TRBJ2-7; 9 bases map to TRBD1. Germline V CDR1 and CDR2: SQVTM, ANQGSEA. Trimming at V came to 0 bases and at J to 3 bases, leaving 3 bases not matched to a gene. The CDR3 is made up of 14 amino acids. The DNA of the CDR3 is TGCAGCGTTGAAGAAACGGACAGGGGCTACGAGCAGTACTTC. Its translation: CSVEETDRGYEQYF.

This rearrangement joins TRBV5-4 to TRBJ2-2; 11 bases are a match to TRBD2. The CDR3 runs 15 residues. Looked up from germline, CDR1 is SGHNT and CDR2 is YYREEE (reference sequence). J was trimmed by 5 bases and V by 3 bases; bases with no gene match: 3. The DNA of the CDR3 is TGTGCCAGCAGCTCAGGACTAGCGGGTACCGGGGAGCTGTTTTTT. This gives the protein CASSSGLAGTGELFF.